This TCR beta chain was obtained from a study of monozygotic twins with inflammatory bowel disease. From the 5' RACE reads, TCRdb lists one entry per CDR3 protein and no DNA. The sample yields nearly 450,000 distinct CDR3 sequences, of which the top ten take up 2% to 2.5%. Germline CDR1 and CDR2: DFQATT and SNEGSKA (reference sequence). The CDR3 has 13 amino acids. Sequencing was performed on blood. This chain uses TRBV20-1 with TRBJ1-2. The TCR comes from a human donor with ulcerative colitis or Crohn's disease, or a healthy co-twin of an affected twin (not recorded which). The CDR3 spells CSARPLRDYGYTF.